These 26 T cell receptor beta chains were all obtained from the same sample, sequenced in a study of blood T cell repertoires in COVID-19. Profiled with immunoSEQ multiplex PCR; TCRdb holds only in-frame clones, not every one. The sample shows roughly 430,000 clones, roughly 84% of them seen only once. The sequenced sample consisted of PBMCs or T cells enriched from blood (not recorded which). The receptors shown here come from a woman aged 18 to 35 who had been exposed to COVID-19.

The chain uses TRBV7-8 and TRBJ2-4; 9 nucleotides agree with TRBD2. Trimming at V came to 1 base and at J to 3 bases, leaving 16 bases not matched to a gene. From germline, CDR1 is SGHVS and CDR2 FQNEAQ. The CDR3 totals 20 residues. CDR3 sequence reads: CASSLVWAGGTAGGKNIQYF. The CDR3 DNA reads TGTGCCAGCAGCTTAGTGTGGGCGGGAGGGACCGCCGGGGGCAAAAACATTCAGTACTTC.

This rearrangement joins TRBV20-1 to TRBJ1-2; a possible D gene is TRBD1 (5 bases). The CDR3 totals 11 residues. CDR1 is DFQATT, CDR2 SNEGSKA, per germline (reference sequence). Trimming removed 7 bases at V and 5 bases at J, with 11 bases between. The CDR3 sequence: CSGGGWYGYTF. Here the CDR3 DNA reads TGCAGTGGTGGGGGGTGGTATGGCTACACCTTC.

This CDR3 reads CASSPGQGVHEQYF. The CDR3 DNA sequence: TGTGCCAGCAGCCCGGGACAGGGGGTGCACGAGCAGTACTTC. The chain joins TRBV7-3 to TRBJ2-7; TRBD1 agrees at 11 bases. The CDR3 is 14 amino acids. J lost 5 bases, V lost 5 bases, and 5 bases had no gene match. Per germline, CDR1 SGHTA and CDR2 FQGTGA.

The rearrangement uses TRBV7-2 and TRBJ1-1; D may be TRBD1 (5 bases). V dropped 1 base and J dropped 4 bases, with 10 bases sitting between them. Germline CDR1 reads SGHTA; CDR2 reads FQGNSA. This CDR3 has 14 residues. As DNA, the CDR3 is TGTGCCAGCAGCTTAGGGGGGGGAGGCACTGAAGCTTTCTTT. The encoded protein is CASSLGGGGTEAFF.

The chain uses TRBV5-8 and TRBJ1-4; a weak D match, TRBD1 (5 bases). Germline V lookup: CDR1 SGHTS, CDR2 YDEGEE. V dropped 6 bases and J dropped 8 bases, with 23 bases sitting between them. The CDR3 sequence is 16 residues long. The CDR3 spells CASISPGREKREKLFF. Written as DNA, the CDR3 is TGTGCCAGCATCAGCCCCGGCAGGGAAAAGAGGGAAAAACTGTTTTTT.

The rearrangement links TRBV29-1 to TRBJ2-7; 11 bases agree with TRBD2. Germline V gene sequence: CDR1 SQVTM, CDR2 ANQGSEA. The CDR3 covers 16 residues. V trimming: 3 bases; J trimming: 7 bases; junction bases outside the gene matches: 14. The CDR3, as DNA: TGCAGCGTTGAGAGGGAGACTAGCGGGATGTCGCGAGAGCAGTACTTC. Translating it yields CSVERETSGMSREQYF.

The chain uses TRBV3-1 (or the pseudogene TRBV3-2) and TRBJ1-2; D gene unclear. This CDR3 spans 14 amino acids. Germline V lookup: CDR1 LGHDT, CDR2 YNNKEL (reference sequence). The V and J ends lost 0 bases and 7 bases respectively, with 12 bases between them. The CDR3 DNA follows: TGTGCCAGCAGCCAAGACCCCGAGCTAGGTGGCTACACCTTC. It yields the protein CASSQDPELGGYTF.

J is TRBJ2-1 and V is TRBV2; the D is unclear. CDR1 SNHLY and CDR2 FYNNEI come from the germline V gene. CDR3 length: 13 amino acids. Trimming shortened V by 7 bases and J by 8 bases, and 15 bases separated the two germline ends. CDR3 nucleotides: TGTGCCAGCATCTTTTCCTACTCCGATGAGCAGTTCTTC. Translating gives CASIFSYSDEQFF.

V is TRBV6-6 and J is TRBJ1-2; TRBD1 matches at 11 bases. The CDR3 covers 17 residues. The V segment lost 5 bases and the J segment 8 bases; nucleotides outside the gene matches: 16. Germline V gene lookup returns CDR1 MNHNY and CDR2 SVGAGI (reference sequence). The CDR3 coding sequence is TGTGCCAGCAGTCGTGCGGAAACGGGACAGGGGGGTCGGGGCTACACCTTC. Its translation is CASSRAETGQGGRGYTF.

The chain links TRBV11-2 to TRBJ2-5, with 7 nucleotides matching TRBD1. This CDR3 has 15 amino acids. The V segment lost 5 bases and the J segment 2 bases; nucleotides outside the gene matches: 8. The germline V gene has CDR1 SGHAT and CDR2 FQNNGV. The CDR3 protein is CASSQGQLLQETQYF. CDR3 sequence (DNA): TGTGCCAGCAGCCAGGGACAGCTTCTACAAGAGACCCAGTACTTC.

The V call is TRBV11-2, the J call TRBJ2-7, with 7 bases fitting TRBD1. The CDR3 extends over 14 amino acids. CDR1 is SGHAT, CDR2 FQNNGV, per germline. The V segment lost 1 base and the J segment 2 bases; nucleotides outside the gene matches: 2. This chain's CDR3 is CASSLGTGTYEQYF. The CDR3 DNA sequence: TGTGCCAGCAGCTTAGGGACAGGTACCTACGAGCAGTACTTC.

The rearrangement links TRBV10-1 to TRBJ2-7, with D uncertain. This CDR3 is built from 13 residues. Germline V CDR1 and CDR2: WNHNN, SYGVQD (reference sequence). V was cut by 4 bases and J by 5 bases, with 12 bases left in between. CDR3 in amino acids: CASSALSVDEQYF. The CDR3 coding sequence is TGCGCCAGCAGTGCTCTTTCAGTCGACGAGCAGTACTTC.

This sequence joins TRBV7-2 and TRBJ2-1; 11 bases align to TRBD2. Germline V gene data show CDR1 as SGHTA and CDR2 as FQGNSA. V lost 3 bases, J lost 6 bases, and 7 bases stayed unmatched. This CDR3 comprises 16 residues. The CDR3, as DNA: TGTGCCAGCAGCTTTTCAGGGACTAGCGGAGTCAATGAGCAGTTCTTC. Residues: CASSFSGTSGVNEQFF.

The chain employs TRBV7-3 and TRBJ1-5; TRBD1 might be the D (6 bases). This CDR3 has 13 residues. Germline CDR1 SGHTA, CDR2 FQGTGA. Trimming cost V 9 bases and J 4 bases, with 13 bases left between them. As DNA, the CDR3 is TGTGCCAGTGCCCGGGACATTAATCAGCCCCAGCATTTT. This gives the protein CASARDINQPQHF.

The chain couples TRBV5-1 to TRBJ2-1, with TRBD2 matching 11 bases. The V and J ends lost 0 bases and 5 bases, in that order; junction bases with no gene match: 1. The CDR3 sequence is 15 residues long. Germline V gene sequence: CDR1 SGHRS, CDR2 YFSETQ. The CDR3 bases are TGCGCCAGCAGCTTGGTACTAGCGGGGGACAATGAGCAGTTCTTC. This codes for CASSLVLAGDNEQFF.

This clone was seen only once. The CDR3 region has the DNA TGTGCCAGCAGCGAGAGACAGGGGGACGAGCAGTACTTC. It codes for CASSERQGDEQYF. The gene calls are TRBV7-2 and TRBJ2-7, with 9 positions matching TRBD1. Looked up from germline, CDR1 is SGHTA and CDR2 is FQGNSA. The junction had 4 bases not matched to a gene; V was cut back by 5 bases and J by 5 bases. This CDR3 region has 13 residues.

The chain uses TRBV5-1 and TRBJ1-1; 7 bases agree with TRBD1. Trimming took 2 bases from V and 4 from J; bases not matched to a gene: 11. Germline V lookup: CDR1 SGHRS, CDR2 YFSETQ. CDR3 length equals 16 residues. The chain's CDR3 is CASSLLYTGALTEAFF. In DNA form, the CDR3 reads TGCGCCAGCAGCTTACTGTATACAGGGGCGCTCACTGAAGCTTTCTTT.

This rearrangement joins TRBV30 to TRBJ2-7; possibly TRBD2 for D (6 bases). Trimming shortened V by 7 bases and J by 4 bases, and 14 bases separated the two germline ends. There are 12 residues in the CDR3. Germline V lookup: CDR1 GTSNPN, CDR2 SVGIG (reference sequence). CDR3 sequence reads: CASEGTHYEQYF. The CDR3 bases are TGTGCCTCCGAGGGGACTCATTACGAGCAGTACTTC.

The J gene is TRBJ2-7, the V gene TRBV3-1 (or the pseudogene TRBV3-2); no firm D call. The CDR3 has 13 amino acids. V was cut by 0 bases and J by 6 bases, with 9 bases left in between. Germline assignment: CDR1 LGHDT and CDR2 YNNKEL (reference sequence). The CDR3 loop is CASSQEFSREQYF. The CDR3 bases are TGTGCCAGCAGCCAAGAATTTTCGCGCGAGCAGTACTTC.

This clone turned up a few times. The sample holds other DNA sequences that translate to the same CDR3. The V and J genes are TRBV5-1 and TRBJ1-5; D gene ambiguous. This CDR3 has 13 residues. The germline gives CDR1 SGHRS, CDR2 YFSETQ. V lost 0 bases and J lost 5, with 6 bases in between. The CDR3 protein is CASSLGGDQPQHF. The CDR3 DNA follows: TGCGCCAGCAGCTTGGGGGGAGATCAGCCCCAGCATTTT.

The gene calls are TRBV27 and TRBJ2-2; the match to TRBD2 covers 7 bases. V gave up 6 bases and J gave up 6 bases; unmatched junction bases: 10. The CDR3 extends over 15 amino acids. Germline V CDR1 and CDR2: MNHEY, SMNVEV (reference sequence). The CDR3 DNA follows: TGTGCCAGCAGCGGGGCCGGACTAGGTCCCGGGGAGCTGTTTTTT. Translating it yields CASSGAGLGPGELFF.

The rearrangement uses TRBV3-1 (or the pseudogene TRBV3-2) and TRBJ2-1; a weak D match, TRBD1 (5 bases). The CDR3 is 15 residues long. Trimming stripped 1 base from V and 2 bases from J, with 9 bases between. In germline, CDR1 is LGHDT, CDR2 YNNKEL (reference sequence). CDR3 loop: CASSQVGRAYNEQFF. In DNA, the CDR3 is TGTGCCAGCAGCCAAGTGGGCAGGGCCTACAATGAGCAGTTCTTC.

The gene calls are TRBV24-1 and TRBJ2-1; 13 nucleotides agree with TRBD2. Germline CDR1 reads KGHDR; CDR2 reads SFDVKD. The CDR3 spans 16 residues. J was trimmed by 7 bases and V by 4 bases; bases with no gene match: 6. CDR3 bases: TGTGCCACCAGTGACTCCGGGACTAGCGGGACAAATGAGCAGTTCTTC. This codes for CATSDSGTSGTNEQFF.

This clone was detected only a few times. The chain combines TRBV6-5 with TRBJ2-6; D call uncertain. V dropped 8 bases and J dropped 1 base, with 9 bases sitting between them. The CDR3 has 14 residues. Germline values: CDR1 MNHEY, CDR2 SVGAGI. The CDR3 loop is CASHLSSGANVLTF. The CDR3 DNA is TGTGCCAGCCACTTGAGTTCTGGGGCCAACGTCCTGACTTTC.

This clone is a singleton in its sample. The rearrangement uses TRBV5-1 and TRBJ2-1; 11 bases are a match to TRBD1. After removal of 3 bases from V and 7 bases from J, the junction contained 6 bases not matched to a gene. CDR1 is SGHRS, CDR2 YFSETQ, per germline. This CDR3 is built from 15 residues. CDR3 nucleotide sequence: TGCGCCAGCAGCTCGGACAGGGGGCTCGGGAATGAGCAGTTCTTC. Amino acid sequence: CASSSDRGLGNEQFF.

The chain employs TRBV28 and TRBJ1-1, with D maybe TRBD1 (5 bases). V was pared by 1 base and J by 10 bases, with 16 bases between. The germline V gene encodes CDR1 MDHEN and CDR2 SYDVKM. This CDR3 spans 14 amino acids. CDR3 residues: CASSLSAGSRVAFF. CDR3 nucleotides: TGTGCCAGCAGTTTATCCGCAGGCTCCAGGGTAGCTTTCTTT.